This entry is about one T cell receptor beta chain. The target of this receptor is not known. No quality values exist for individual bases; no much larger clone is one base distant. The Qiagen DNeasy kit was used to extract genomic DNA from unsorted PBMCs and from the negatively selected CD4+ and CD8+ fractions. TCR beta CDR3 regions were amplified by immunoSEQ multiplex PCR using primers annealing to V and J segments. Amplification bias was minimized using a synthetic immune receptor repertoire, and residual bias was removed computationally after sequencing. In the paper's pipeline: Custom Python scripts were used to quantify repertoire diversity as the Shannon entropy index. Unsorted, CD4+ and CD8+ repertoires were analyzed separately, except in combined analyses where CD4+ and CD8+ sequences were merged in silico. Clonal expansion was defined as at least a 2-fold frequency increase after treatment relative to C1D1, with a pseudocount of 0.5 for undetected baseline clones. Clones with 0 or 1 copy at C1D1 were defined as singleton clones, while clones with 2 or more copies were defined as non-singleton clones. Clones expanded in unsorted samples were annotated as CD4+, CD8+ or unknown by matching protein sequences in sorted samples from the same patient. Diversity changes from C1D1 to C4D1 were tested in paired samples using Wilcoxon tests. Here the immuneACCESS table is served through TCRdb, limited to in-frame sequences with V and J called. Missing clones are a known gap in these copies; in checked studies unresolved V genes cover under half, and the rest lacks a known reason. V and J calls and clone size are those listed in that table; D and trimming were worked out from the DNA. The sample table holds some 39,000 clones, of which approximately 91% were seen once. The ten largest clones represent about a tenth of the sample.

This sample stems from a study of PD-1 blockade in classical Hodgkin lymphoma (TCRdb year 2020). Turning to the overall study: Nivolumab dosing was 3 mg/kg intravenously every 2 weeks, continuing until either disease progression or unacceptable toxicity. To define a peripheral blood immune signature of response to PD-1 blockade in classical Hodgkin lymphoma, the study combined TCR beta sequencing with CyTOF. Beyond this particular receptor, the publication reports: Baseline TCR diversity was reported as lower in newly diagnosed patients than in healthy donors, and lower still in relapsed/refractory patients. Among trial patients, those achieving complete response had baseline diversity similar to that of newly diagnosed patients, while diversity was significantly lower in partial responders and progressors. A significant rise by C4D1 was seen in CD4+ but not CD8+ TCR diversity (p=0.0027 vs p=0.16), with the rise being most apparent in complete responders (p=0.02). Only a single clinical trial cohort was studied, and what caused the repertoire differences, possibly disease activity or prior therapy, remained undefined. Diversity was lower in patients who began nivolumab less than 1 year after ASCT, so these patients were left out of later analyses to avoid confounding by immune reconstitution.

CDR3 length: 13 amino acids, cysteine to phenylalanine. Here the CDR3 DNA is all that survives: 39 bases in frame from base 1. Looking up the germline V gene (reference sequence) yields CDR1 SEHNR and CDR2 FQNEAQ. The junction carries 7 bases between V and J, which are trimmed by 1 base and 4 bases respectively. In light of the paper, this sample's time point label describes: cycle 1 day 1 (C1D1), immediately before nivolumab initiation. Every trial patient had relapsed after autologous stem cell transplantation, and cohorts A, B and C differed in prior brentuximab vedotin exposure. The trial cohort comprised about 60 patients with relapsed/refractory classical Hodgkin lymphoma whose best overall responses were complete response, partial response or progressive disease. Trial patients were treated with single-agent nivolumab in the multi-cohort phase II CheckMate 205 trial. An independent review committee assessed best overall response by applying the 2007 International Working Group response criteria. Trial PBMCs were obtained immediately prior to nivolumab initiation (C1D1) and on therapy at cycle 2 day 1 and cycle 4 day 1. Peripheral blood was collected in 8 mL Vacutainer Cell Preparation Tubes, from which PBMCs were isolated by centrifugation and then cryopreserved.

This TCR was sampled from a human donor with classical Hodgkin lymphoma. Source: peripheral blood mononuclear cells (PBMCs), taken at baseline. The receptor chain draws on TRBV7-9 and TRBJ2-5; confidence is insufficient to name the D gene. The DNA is TGTGCCAGCAGCTTAGGCTACCTAGAGACCCAGTACTTC. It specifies CASSLGYLETQYF.